This is a list of T cell receptor beta chains from one sample in a study of cytomegalovirus exposure and HLA in healthy donors. Only in-frame clones appear in the TCRdb table, and some are missing; sequencing was by immunoSEQ multiplex PCR. The sample lists roughly 140,000 clones, 73% occurring once. The sequencing input was PBMCs. The receptor source for this set is a human donor in good health. CDR3s include the opening cysteine and the closing phenylalanine or tryptophan. A D gene is named only where the DNA matches it firmly. The size entry is marked missing in some rows and otherwise reads once, few, many or a size class.

clone size	D gene	V gene	J gene	CDR3 DNA	CDR3 protein
NA	TRBD2	TRBV5-8	TRBJ2-1	TGTGCCAGCAGCTTGGTCGGGGGACTAAACAATGAGCAGTTCTTC	CASSLVGGLNNEQFF
few	NA	TRBV19	TRBJ1-5	TGTGCCAGTAGTATAGAGGGGGCGGGTCAGCCCCAGCATTTT	CASSIEGAGQPQHF
NA	TRBD2	TRBV5-4	TRBJ2-3	TGTGCCAGCAGCCAACTAGCGGGGGGATCAGATACGCAGTATTTT	CASSQLAGGSDTQYF
NA	NA	TRBV12-1	TRBJ2-7	TGTGCCAGCAGCACACCGGGACAGGGGGCGTTCGGGACCTTC	CASSTPGQGAFGTF
NA	NA	TRBV5-5	TRBJ1-4	TGTGCCAGCAGCTCCAACAGGGCATCTAATGAAAAACTGTTTTTT	CASSSNRASNEKLFF
few	TRBD1	TRBV6-5	TRBJ1-2	TGTGCCACCACGGGACAGGGGACGACCTACTATGGCTACACCTTC	CATTGQGTTYYGYTF
NA	NA	TRBV6-1	TRBJ1-5	TGTGCCAGCAGTGATTTAGGGGGTCAGCCCCAGCATTTT	CASSDLGGQPQHF
NA	NA	TRBV5-1	TRBJ1-2	TGCGCCAGCAGCTTGGGTACAGCTAACTATGGCTACACCTTC	CASSLGTANYGYTF
NA	NA	TRBV11-2	TRBJ1-3	TGTGCCAGCAGCCCAGCGCGTGCAACGGGAAACACCATATATTTT	CASSPARATGNTIYF
NA	NA	TRBV2	TRBJ2-5	TGTGCCAGCAGTGAAATTGAGGAGGGTGTTGGGCGGCAAGAGACCCAGTACTTC	CASSEIEEGVGRQETQYF
NA	TRBD1	TRBV7-2	TRBJ1-2	TGTGCCAGCAGCTCCGGACAGGGGGCAGGCTATGGCTACACCTTC	CASSSGQGAGYGYTF
NA	TRBD2	TRBV4-2	TRBJ2-1	TGTGCCAGCAGCCAAGAAGCGGGGGGATACAATGAGCAGTTCTTC	CASSQEAGGYNEQFF
NA	TRBD1	TRBV18	TRBJ1-5	TGTGCCAGCTCATCGGACAGGGTGGGCAATCAGCCCCAGCATTTT	CASSSDRVGNQPQHF
NA	NA	TRBV28	TRBJ2-3	TGTGCCAGCAGTTCCTCTTCGGGGTTCGAACAGAGCCCAGATACGCAGTATTTT	CASSSSSGFEQSPDTQYF
NA	TRBD1	TRBV4-2	TRBJ1-5	TGTGCCAGCAGCCAAAAAGTCGGGACAGATCAGCCCCAGCATTTT	CASSQKVGTDQPQHF
NA	TRBD1	TRBV4-2	TRBJ2-3	TGTGCCAGCAGCCAAGAGGGGACAGGGGGCCCCTCTAGCACAGATACGCAGTATTTT	CASSQEGTGGPSSTDTQYF
NA	TRBD1	TRBV19	TRBJ2-7	TGTGCCAGTAGTATTCCCGGACAGGTCGAGCAGTACTTC	CASSIPGQVEQYF
NA	TRBD2	TRBV9	TRBJ2-5	TGTGCCAGCAGCGCCGGGACTAGCGGGACCCAGTACTTC	CASSAGTSGTQYF
NA	TRBD1	TRBV28	TRBJ1-1	TGTGCCAGCAGTACAACAGGGGGTTCTGAAGCTTTCTTT	CASSTTGGSEAFF
NA	NA	TRBV19	TRBJ2-5	TGTGCCAGTGGTCCCATGGGGGGTGGGGAGACCCAGTACTTC	CASGPMGGGETQYF
once	NA	TRBV4-1	TRBJ2-7	TGCGCCAGCAGCCAAGGCAGCTACGAGCAGTACTTC	CASSQGSYEQYF
NA	TRBD1	TRBV5-5	TRBJ2-7	TGTGCCAGCAGCTTGTGGGACAGGGGGCGAGCAGGAGACGAGCAGTACTTC	CASSLWDRGRAGDEQYF
NA	NA	TRBV6-4	TRBJ2-3	TGTGCCAGCAGTGGAGGTGGGGGGGCGGATACGCAGTATTTT	CASSGGGGADTQYF
NA	TRBD1	TRBV29-1	TRBJ2-7	TGCAGCGTCTCAGGGGGATCCCTTAAGACCTACGAGCAGTACTTC	CSVSGGSLKTYEQYF
NA	NA	TRBV11-2	TRBJ1-1	TGTGCCAGCCGAGAGCGGGCAGACACTGAAGCTTTCTTT	CASRERADTEAFF
NA	NA	TRBV19	TRBJ2-3	TGTGCCAGTAGTATTTTGTTCATCCCAGATACGCAGTATTTT	CASSILFIPDTQYF
NA	NA	TRBV25-1	TRBJ1-2	TGTGCCAGCAGTGAGAGTCAGGGGACAACTTATGGCTACACCTTC	CASSESQGTTYGYTF
few	TRBD1	TRBV27	TRBJ2-7	TGTGCCAGCAGTTCGATCGGGACAGGGGTCGAGCAGTACTTC	CASSSIGTGVEQYF
NA	NA	TRBV10-3	TRBJ1-2	TGTGCCATCAGTGAGGAAAAACAGGGCTTAGGTGGCTACACCTTC	CAISEEKQGLGGYTF
few	NA	TRBV6-5	TRBJ1-1	TGTGCCAGCAGAATACAGGGAGTAACTGAAGCTTTCTTT	CASRIQGVTEAFF
NA	NA	TRBV25-1	TRBJ1-5	TGTGCCAGCAGCCGGGGGATATATGACAATCAGCCCCAGCATTTT	CASSRGIYDNQPQHF